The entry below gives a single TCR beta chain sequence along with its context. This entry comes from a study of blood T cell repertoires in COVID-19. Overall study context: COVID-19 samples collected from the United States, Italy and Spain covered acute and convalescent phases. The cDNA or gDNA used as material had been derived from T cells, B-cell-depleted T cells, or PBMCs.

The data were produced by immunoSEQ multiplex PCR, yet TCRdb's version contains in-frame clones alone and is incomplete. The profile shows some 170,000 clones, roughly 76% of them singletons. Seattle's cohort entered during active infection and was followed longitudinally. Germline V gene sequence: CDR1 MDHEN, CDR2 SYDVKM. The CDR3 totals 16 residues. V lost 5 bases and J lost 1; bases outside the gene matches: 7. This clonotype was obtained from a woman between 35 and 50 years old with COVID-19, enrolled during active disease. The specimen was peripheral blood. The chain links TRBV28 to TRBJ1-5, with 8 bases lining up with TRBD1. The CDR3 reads CASSPRTGMSNQPQHF. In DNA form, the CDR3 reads TGTGCCAGCAGTCCTCGGACAGGGATGAGCAATCAGCCCCAGCATTTT.